These T cell receptor beta chains were read from a single sample in a study of cytomegalovirus exposure and HLA in healthy donors. Some clones are missing from TCRdb's copy, which holds only in-frame ones; the method was immunoSEQ multiplex PCR. The sample lists 150,000 to 200,000 clones; around three quarters were seen once. The sample consisted of PBMCs. The origin of the receptors is a woman aged 25-40 years in good health and CMV-seropositive. Both conserved end residues are part of each CDR3.

V gene	J gene	CDR3 protein
TRBV7-9	TRBJ2-2	CASSPWGQTNTGELFF
TRBV2	TRBJ2-7	CATTALAGRSYEQYF
TRBV5-4	TRBJ2-5	CASSLRERGVETQYF
TRBV28	TRBJ1-2	CASSGSQGFVLGYTF
TRBV6-5	TRBJ1-3	CASSVEVGNTIYF
TRBV30	TRBJ2-5	CAWSPGLAETQYF
TRBV6-5	TRBJ1-2	CASNQPGQGSGYTF
TRBV5-1	TRBJ1-1	CASSPSAGNTEAFF
TRBV7-9	TRBJ2-1	CATPGQGFRLEFF
TRBV7-9	TRBJ1-2	CASSLGERTYGYTF
TRBV11-3	TRBJ2-5	CASSQTLAGGGETQYF
TRBV6-5	TRBJ1-5	CASSRDSMVQPQHF
TRBV4-3	TRBJ2-1	CASSHPGQGFNEQFF
TRBV5-1	TRBJ2-1	CASSLPLGQPIDEQFF
TRBV2	TRBJ1-6	CASMDSLNSPLHF
TRBV6-5	TRBJ2-7	CASRRQGAYEQYF
TRBV27	TRBJ2-7	CASGDRVSYEQYF
TRBV19	TRBJ2-2	CATPGDRNTGELFF
TRBV30	TRBJ2-7	CAWNFGQGVDEQYF
TRBV28	TRBJ2-7	CASSSIGLKDYEQYF
TRBV7-7	TRBJ2-3	CASSLGGGGTDTQYF
TRBV5-4	TRBJ2-5	CASSLKTVEETQYF
TRBV7-2	TRBJ2-5	CASSSPLASGSFQETQYF
TRBV29-1	TRBJ1-2	CSVGQGVGYTF
TRBV25-1	TRBJ1-2	CASSDDSYTF
TRBV5-4	TRBJ1-1	CASSLQMTGVGAFF
TRBV6-1	TRBJ2-1	CASIEEMGSYNEQFF
TRBV19	TRBJ1-1	CASGEVYEAFF
TRBV5-1	TRBJ1-1	CASSAPLDRGTTEAFF
TRBV6-5	TRBJ2-7	CASSYRDFSSYEQYF
TRBV29-1	TRBJ1-4	CSAGEGKLFF
TRBV25-1	TRBJ1-4	CASSRQGPGDEKLFF
TRBV6-6	TRBJ2-1	CASTLSGNEQFF